This T cell receptor (beta chain) was sequenced during a study of cytomegalovirus exposure and HLA in healthy donors. The assay was immunoSEQ multiplex PCR, and TCRdb's table has in-frame clones only and misses some. The repertoire consists of about 180,000 clones, with about 85% occurring once and the leading ten covering 16%. V was clipped by 10 bases and J by 4 bases, with 11 bases between them. This CDR3 region has 11 residues. Germline CDR1 is MNHNY and CDR2 is SVGAGI (reference sequence). This clone has a handful of counts. The source is a man younger than 30 in good health and CMV-seropositive. The material sequenced was PBMCs. V gene TRBV6-6 combines with J gene TRBJ2-7, with D perhaps matching TRBD2 (5 bases). This chain's CDR3 is CATSSHYEQYF. For the CDR3, the DNA is TGTGCCACTTCTAGCCATTACGAGCAGTACTTC.